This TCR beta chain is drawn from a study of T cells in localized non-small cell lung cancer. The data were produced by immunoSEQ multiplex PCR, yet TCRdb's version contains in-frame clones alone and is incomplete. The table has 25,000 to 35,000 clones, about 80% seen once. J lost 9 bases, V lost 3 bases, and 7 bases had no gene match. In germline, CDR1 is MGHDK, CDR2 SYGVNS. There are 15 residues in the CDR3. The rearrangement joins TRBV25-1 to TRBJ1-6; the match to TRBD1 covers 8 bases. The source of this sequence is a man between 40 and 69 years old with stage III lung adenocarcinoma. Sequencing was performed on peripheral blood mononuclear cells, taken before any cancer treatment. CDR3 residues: CASSDGTGGVSPLHF. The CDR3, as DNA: TGTGCCAGCAGTGACGGAACAGGGGGGGTTTCACCCCTCCACTTT.